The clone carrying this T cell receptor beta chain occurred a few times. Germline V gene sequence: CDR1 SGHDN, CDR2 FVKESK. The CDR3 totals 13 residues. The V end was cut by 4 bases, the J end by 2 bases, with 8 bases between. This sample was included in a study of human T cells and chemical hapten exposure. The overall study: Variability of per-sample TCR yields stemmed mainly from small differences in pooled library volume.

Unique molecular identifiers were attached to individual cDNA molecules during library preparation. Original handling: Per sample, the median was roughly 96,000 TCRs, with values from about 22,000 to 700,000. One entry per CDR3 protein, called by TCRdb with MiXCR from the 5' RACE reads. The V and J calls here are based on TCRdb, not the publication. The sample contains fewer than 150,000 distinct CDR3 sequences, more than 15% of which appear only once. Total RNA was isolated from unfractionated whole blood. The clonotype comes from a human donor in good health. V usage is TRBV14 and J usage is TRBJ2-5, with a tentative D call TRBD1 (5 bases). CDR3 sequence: CASSPQGQETQYF. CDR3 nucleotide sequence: TGTGCCAGCAGCCCTCAGGGACAAGAGACCCAGTACTTC.